Listed below are T cell receptor beta chains from one sample, sequenced in a study of Tregs in tolerant kidney transplant recipients. Here immunoSEQ multiplex PCR was the method, and the copy in TCRdb shows in-frame clones only, minus some. Here the sample spans 200,000 to 300,000 clones, 80% to 85% being singletons. The sample was CD4+ T cells from blood. All receptors come from a human donor in good health. The CDR3 runs from the conserved cysteine through the conserved F or W.

>TRBV9|TRBJ2-3
CASSVASGSIADTQYF
>TRBV18|TRBJ2-2
CASSPRTSGSRTGELFF
>TRBV19|TRBJ1-5
CASSRGEPQHF
>TRBV5-8|TRBJ2-2
CASSFRSGGPSNTGELFF
>TRBV30|TRBJ2-4
CAWSGSGQQNIPLAKNIQYF
>TRBV7-8|TRBJ2-1
CASSLREGNEQFF
>TRBV11-2|TRBJ2-1
CASSLGLGGDEQFF
>TRBV7-9|TRBJ1-1
CASSLPGGDTEAFF
>TRBV11-3|TRBJ2-3
CASSLDFPADTQYF
>TRBV4-1|TRBJ2-3
CASSQELAGGGDTQYF
>TRBV9|TRBJ1-1
CASSVAVNTEAFF
>TRBV7-2|TRBJ2-5
CASRDRAETQYF
>TRBV2|-
CASSGTDGAEQYF
>TRBV18|TRBJ2-1
CASSPGGGDYNEQFF
>TRBV6-1|TRBJ1-5
CASGTGGRSQHF
>TRBV11-3|TRBJ2-7
CASSTGGSYEQYF
>TRBV13|TRBJ2-6
CASSLYGSGANVLTF
>TRBV7-6|TRBJ2-1
CASSSLASTYNEQFF
>TRBV5-1|TRBJ2-2
CASSLAGRGTGELFF
>TRBV6-5|TRBJ1-1
CASSRLDKRNTEAFF
>TRBV5-4|TRBJ2-3
CASSWGSKKTDTQYF
>TRBV7-2|TRBJ2-1
CASTLGGTSGLYNEQFF
>TRBV10-3|TRBJ2-5
CAISESTGGQTQYF
>TRBV2|TRBJ1-5
CASTEGQGRQPQHF
>TRBV9|TRBJ2-5
CASSVAPTGSQETQYF
>TRBV11-3|TRBJ2-1
CASSFSPGTENEQFF
>TRBV18|TRBJ1-4
CATGTSGQGREKLFF
>TRBV29-1|TRBJ2-1
CSVVVQGTHNEQFF
>TRBV5-8|TRBJ1-5
CASSLGDRGGNQPQHF
>TRBV6-1|TRBJ2-7
CASSEALQDPRYEQYF
>TRBV7-9|TRBJ1-5
CASSPGTPDQPQHF
>TRBV6-5|TRBJ2-7
CASRVWYGSYEQYF
>TRBV2|TRBJ2-2
CASRELAGFTGELFF
>TRBV19|TRBJ1-5
CASSRTQGPAQHF
>TRBV6-1|TRBJ1-6
CASRERVYTPLHF
>TRBV27|TRBJ2-7
CASSIMTGGFYEQYF
>TRBV18|TRBJ2-4
CASSLTGSGDIQYF
>TRBV29-1|TRBJ2-1
CSVSRVLVYEQFF
>TRBV18|TRBJ2-2
CASSPPSLGDTGELFF
>TRBV18|TRBJ1-2
CASSPTGNGYTF
>TRBV7-2|TRBJ2-7
CASSFPGGRHEQYF
>TRBV6-5|TRBJ2-3
CASSYYQQTDTQYF